This T cell receptor beta chain was found in a study of molecular identifiers for immune sequencing clone quantification. Whole-study results and caveats: It was shown that clones above 20 RNA copies held over 99% of effector molecules, but under 1% in naive cells.

Remarks on this clonotype: Its antigen is undetermined.

From the PCR reads, TCRdb called clonotypes with MiXCR, one entry per CDR3 protein. In the table there are 460,000 or so distinct CDR3 sequences, 20% to 25% of which are singletons. The specimen was naive CD8+ T cells from blood, with Jurkat cell RNA spiked in. Noted subset: FACS-sorted CD8+CD4-CCR7+CD45RA+ naive T cells. The receptor was derived from a human donor in good health. Some libraries in this study had Jurkat cell RNA spiked in.

The CDR3 sequence: CASSWDSANQPQHF. CDR3 nucleotide sequence: TGTGCCAGCAGTTGGGACAGTGCGAATCAGCCCCAGCATTTT. This chain uses TRBV28 with TRBJ1-5, with 7 bases identical to TRBD1. This CDR3 is built from 14 residues. Per germline, CDR1 MDHEN and CDR2 SYDVKM. J gave up 4 bases and V 4 bases, and 4 bases lay outside the gene matches.